The next 27 T cell receptor beta chains were all read from a single sample in a study of shared clonotypes between healthy human individuals. Assay: immunoSEQ multiplex PCR; the TCRdb copy retains only in-frame clones and omits some. This table holds roughly 700,000 clones, around 67% found once. The specimen sequenced was memory CD4+ T cells sorted from blood. Subset noted: CD45RA-negative fraction. The receptor source for this set is a woman aged 25 to 39 in good health.

The chain couples TRBV7-9 to TRBJ1-4; 12 bases are shared with TRBD1. There are 14 residues in the CDR3. V dropped 5 bases and J dropped 8; count of bases not matched to a gene: 3. The germline gives CDR1 SEHNR, CDR2 FQNEAQ (reference sequence). The CDR3 DNA reads TGTGCCAGCAGCACCGGGACAGGGGGCGAAAAACTGTTTTTT. The encoded protein is CASSTGTGGEKLFF.

This chain connects TRBV30 to TRBJ1-1; 8 bases align to TRBD1. This CDR3 has 14 residues. V lost 0 bases and J lost 4; bases outside the gene matches: 4. CDR1 and CDR2 (germline): GTSNPN, SVGIG (reference sequence). The CDR3 sequence is CAWSVPDRATEAFF. DNA of the CDR3: TGTGCCTGGAGTGTCCCGGACAGGGCCACTGAAGCTTTCTTT.

V is TRBV5-1 and J is TRBJ2-1, with 8 positions matching TRBD2. Unmatched junction bases numbered 13, after V lost 2 bases and J lost 3 bases. Germline values: CDR1 SGHRS, CDR2 YFSETQ. The CDR3 contains 18 residues. For the CDR3, the DNA is TGCGCCAGCAGCTTAACCGGGACTAGTATTTTTCGCTACAATGAGCAGTTCTTC. This codes for CASSLTGTSIFRYNEQFF.

To note about this clone: The sample holds other DNA sequences that translate to the same CDR3. This chain connects TRBV28 to TRBJ1-5, with D uncertain. The ends were cut back, 6 bases at V and 1 base at J, with 7 bases in the middle. Germline V CDR1 and CDR2: MDHEN, SYDVKM. The CDR3 totals 13 residues. The CDR3: CASRGSSNQPQHF. CDR3 nucleotides: TGTGCCAGCAGAGGGTCAAGCAATCAGCCCCAGCATTTT.

The J gene is TRBJ1-4, the V gene TRBV15; TRBD1 agrees at 11 bases. This CDR3 region has 14 residues. Trimming at V came to 5 bases and at J to 8 bases, leaving 4 bases not matched to a gene. The germline V gene encodes CDR1 LNHNV and CDR2 YYDKDF (reference sequence). The CDR3 here is CATSAGQGEEKLFF. For the CDR3, the DNA is TGTGCCACCAGCGCGGGACAGGGGGAGGAAAAACTGTTTTTT. Drawing the rest from reference TRBV15 and TRBJ1-4, the complete variable domain is DAMVIQNPRYQVTQFGKPVTLSCSQTLNHNVMYWYQQKSSQAPKLLFHYYDKDFNNEADTPDNFQSRRPNTSFCFLDIRSPGLGDTAMYLCATSAGQGEEKLFFGSGTQLSVL.

This chain uses TRBV29-1 with TRBJ1-1; 8 nucleotides match TRBD1. The V segment lost 7 bases and the J segment 4 bases; nucleotides outside the gene matches: 8. Per the germline V gene, CDR1 is SQVTM and CDR2 is ANQGSEA. The CDR3 has 13 amino acids. CDR3 sequence (DNA): TGCAGCGAACGGACAGGGATCGGCACTGAAGCTTTCTTT. It codes for CSERTGIGTEAFF.

V is TRBV7-2 and J is TRBJ2-7; weak D call: TRBD1 (5 bases). The CDR3 is 14 residues long. Trimming took off 3 bases at V and 0 bases at J, with 9 bases between the two ends. The germline V gene encodes CDR1 SGHTA and CDR2 FQGNSA. In nucleotides, the CDR3 is TGTGCCAGCAGCTTTGGGGCCCCCTCCTACGAGCAGTACTTC. It codes for CASSFGAPSYEQYF.

In DNA form, the CDR3 reads TGTGCCAGCAGTTTACGGCAGGGGGTTATCAGTGAGCAGTTCTTC. Protein sequence: CASSLRQGVISEQFF. The chain combines TRBV28 with TRBJ2-1, with 7 bases aligning to TRBD1. The CDR3 has 15 residues. Germline CDR1 and CDR2: MDHEN and SYDVKM. J lost 9 bases, V lost 2 bases, and 10 bases had no gene match.

V and J are TRBV5-1 and TRBJ2-5; the D is unclear. CDR3 size: 16 residues. Trimming removed 0 bases from V and 1 base from J, with 13 bases in between. CDR1 is SGHRS and CDR2 is YFSETQ in the germline V gene. The CDR3 DNA follows: TGCGCCAGCAGCTTGGCCTACGGACCTTCCCAAGAGACCCAGTACTTC. This encodes CASSLAYGPSQETQYF.

In this sample, this clone turned up once. This CDR3 is CASSGTIYEQYF. CDR3 coding DNA: TGCGCCAGCAGTGGGACTATCTACGAGCAGTACTTC. V is TRBV10-2 and J is TRBJ2-7; weak D call: TRBD2 (6 bases). In germline, CDR1 is WSHSY, CDR2 SAAADI. This CDR3 comprises 12 residues. The V gene lost 4 bases and the J gene lost 3 bases, with 7 bases spanning the gap.

CDR3 coding DNA: TGTGCCAGTTTGTCGCCGGGACTAGCGGGAGACCACAATGAGCAGTTCTTC. It is translated as CASLSPGLAGDHNEQFF. The J gene is TRBJ2-1, the V gene TRBV25-1; TRBD2 matches at 14 bases. Per the germline V gene, CDR1 is MGHDK and CDR2 is SYGVNS. J was trimmed by 5 bases and V by 9 bases; bases with no gene match: 12. The CDR3 covers 17 residues.

V usage is TRBV4-1 and J usage is TRBJ2-7; TRBD2 matches 7 bases. The germline V gene has CDR1 MGHRA and CDR2 YSYEKL. The CDR3 extends over 16 amino acids. V lost 4 bases and J lost 2; bases outside the gene matches: 11. The CDR3 spells CASSRLLSSGTYEQYF. For the CDR3, the DNA is TGCGCCAGCAGCCGTCTTCTCTCTAGCGGAACCTACGAGCAGTACTTC.

The chain has TRBV25-1 and TRBJ2-7; D is possibly TRBD1 or TRBD2 (6 bases each). The CDR3 has 15 amino acids. Trimming stripped 1 base from V and 4 bases from J, with 14 bases between. Looked up from germline, CDR1 is MGHDK and CDR2 is SYGVNS. For the CDR3, the DNA is TGTGCCAGCAGTGAATCTAGGGGGGCCGTTTACGAGCAGTACTTC. This codes for CASSESRGAVYEQYF.

The DNA of the CDR3 is TGTGCCAGCAGCGGCGGCCTAGCCCGAGATACGCAGTATTTT. Protein sequence: CASSGGLARDTQYF. The chain recombines TRBV6-4 with TRBJ2-3, with D possibly being TRBD2 (5 bases). Germline V gene sequence: CDR1 MRHNA, CDR2 SNTAGT. V gave up 6 bases and J gave up 5 bases, with 15 bases separating them. The CDR3 extends over 14 amino acids.

V gene TRBV19 combines with J gene TRBJ2-7; either TRBD1 or TRBD2 may supply D (5 bases each). The CDR3 has 16 residues. Trimming removed 4 bases at V and 3 bases at J, with 19 bases between. Germline V lookup: CDR1 LNHDA, CDR2 SQIVND (reference sequence). In DNA, the CDR3 is TGTGCCAGTAGTAAGAAAGGGGACCACCCAGGCTACGAGCAGTACTTC. Its translation is CASSKKGDHPGYEQYF.

The chain carries TRBV28 and TRBJ1-1; 11 positions agree with TRBD1. Germline V CDR1 and CDR2: MDHEN, SYDVKM. The CDR3 has 16 residues. Germline trimming cut 5 bases from V and 11 bases from J; bases unmatched to any gene: 16. The CDR3 DNA sequence: TGTGCCAGCAGTCCGCCCCTGGGACAGGGGGGGCTTTTTGCTTTCTTT. Translated, it gives CASSPPLGQGGLFAFF. Full variable domain (remainder filled in from reference TRBV28 and TRBJ1-1): DVKVTQSSRYLVKRTGEKVFLECVQDMDHENMFWYRQDPGLGLRLIYFSYDVKMKEKGDIPEGYSVSREKKERFSLILESASTNQTSMYLCASSPPLGQGGLFAFFGQGTRLTVV.

In DNA form, the CDR3 reads TGCGCCAGCAGGAGGACAGGCGGAACCGGGGAGCTGTTTTTT. This translates into CASRRTGGTGELFF. This chain links TRBV5-1 with TRBJ2-2; TRBD1 matches 7 bases. The germline gives CDR1 SGHRS, CDR2 YFSETQ. V shed 5 bases and J 5 bases; nucleotides not matched to a gene: 6. The CDR3 covers 14 residues.

V and J are TRBV5-1 and TRBJ2-5; the D gene could be TRBD1 or TRBD2 (5 bases each). Germline assignment: CDR1 SGHRS and CDR2 YFSETQ. V lost 0 bases and J lost 2, with 14 bases in between. The CDR3 covers 16 residues. CDR3 amino acids: CASSLVGGVPQETQYF. The CDR3 DNA reads TGCGCCAGCAGCTTGGTTGGGGGAGTCCCTCAAGAGACCCAGTACTTC.

The chain employs TRBV28 and TRBJ1-4; a possible D gene is TRBD1 (5 bases). V was pared by 6 bases and J by 0 bases, with 8 bases between. Germline V lookup: CDR1 MDHEN, CDR2 SYDVKM. This CDR3 is built from 14 residues. The CDR3 reads CASSWGTTNEKLFF. The CDR3, as DNA: TGTGCCAGCAGCTGGGGGACAACTAATGAAAAACTGTTTTTT. Full variable domain (missing parts from reference TRBV28 and TRBJ1-4): DVKVTQSSRYLVKRTGEKVFLECVQDMDHENMFWYRQDPGLGLRLIYFSYDVKMKEKGDIPEGYSVSREKKERFSLILESASTNQTSMYLCASSWGTTNEKLFFGSGTQLSVL.

This rearrangement joins TRBV5-5 to TRBJ1-2, with TRBD1 as a possible D gene (5 bases). Trimming took off 4 bases at V and 4 bases at J, with 11 bases between the two ends. Germline lookup yields CDR1 SGHKS and CDR2 YYEKEE (reference sequence). The CDR3 spans 13 residues. The CDR3 loop is CASSLGTSYGYTF. The CDR3 DNA follows: TGTGCCAGCAGCCTCGGGACCTCCTATGGCTACACCTTC. Full variable domain (remainder filled in from reference TRBV5-5 and TRBJ1-2): DAGVTQSPTHLIKTRGQQVTLRCSPISGHKSVSWYQQVLGQGPQFIFQYYEKEERGRGNFPDRFSARQFPNYSSELNVNALLLGDSALYLCASSLGTSYGYTFGSGTRLTVV.

This clone was counted at least ten times. The J gene is TRBJ2-2, the V gene TRBV29-1, with no clear D. Germline CDR1 and CDR2: SQVTM and ANQGSEA. Trimming took 2 bases from V and 7 from J, leaving 8 bases between them. The CDR3 contains 12 residues. CDR3 bases: TGCAGCGTTGAAACAGATCTCGGGGAGCTGTTTTTT. Its protein is CSVETDLGELFF.

J is TRBJ2-5 and V is TRBV4-1; D is unclear. Trimming pared 1 base from V and 5 bases from J, leaving 8 bases between. Looked up from germline, CDR1 is MGHRA and CDR2 is YSYEKL. The length of the CDR3 is 13 residues. CDR3 DNA sequence: TGCGCCAGCAGCCAAGGTAGCCGGGAGACCCAGTACTTC. It is translated as CASSQGSRETQYF.

This clone came up a few times. The chain joins TRBV5-4 to TRBJ2-7; 7 positions match TRBD2. Trimming cost V 4 bases and J 7 bases; bases outside gene matches: 14. The CDR3 runs 15 residues. Germline V gives CDR1 SGHNT, CDR2 YYREEE (reference sequence). The CDR3 loop is CASSLSGKIAREQYF. In nucleotides, the CDR3 is TGTGCCAGCAGCCTCAGCGGGAAGATTGCCCGGGAGCAGTACTTC.

The chain recombines TRBV5-6 with TRBJ1-1; TRBD1 agrees at 8 bases. Germline CDR1 reads SGHDT; CDR2 reads YYEEEE. The CDR3 is made up of 15 amino acids. Trimming removed 3 bases from V and 3 bases from J; junction bases left unmatched: 7. The DNA of the CDR3 is TGTGCCAGCAGCTCCTCTGACAGGGGCGACACTGAAGCTTTCTTT. This gives the protein CASSSSDRGDTEAFF.

This sequence joins TRBV6-1 and TRBJ1-1; D uncertain. The CDR3 length is 13 residues. Germline-derived CDR1 and CDR2 are MNHNS and SASEGT. V was shortened by 0 bases and J by 4 bases, with 6 bases between the two germline ends. The CDR3 DNA reads as TGTGCCAGCAGTGAAGCGGAGAGCACTGAAGCTTTCTTT. This translates into CASSEAESTEAFF.

V and J are TRBV2 and TRBJ1-1, with D unresolved. The CDR3 is 13 amino acids. Trimming took off 4 bases at V and 7 bases at J, with 13 bases between the two ends. Germline V lookup: CDR1 SNHLY, CDR2 FYNNEI. Here the CDR3 reads CASSGLVRFEAFF. CDR3 in DNA: TGTGCCAGCAGTGGGCTGGTCCGGTTTGAAGCTTTCTTT.

V usage is TRBV28 and J usage is TRBJ1-5; 9 bases are a match to TRBD1. CDR1 is MDHEN, CDR2 SYDVKM, per germline. Trimming at V came to 7 bases and at J to 5 bases, leaving 9 bases not matched to a gene. The CDR3 totals 15 residues. For the CDR3, the DNA is TGTGCCAGCAAGGAAGGACAGGGGCCCTATCAGCCCCAGCATTTT. This translates into CASKEGQGPYQPQHF.